The T cell receptor (beta chain) under discussion was sequenced for a study of blood T cell repertoires in COVID-19. CDR3 length: 14 residues. V shed 7 bases, J shed 2 bases, and the junction held 8 bases outside the gene matches. Germline CDR1 SGHRS, CDR2 YFSETQ. Repertoires were generated with immunoSEQ multiplex PCR, while TCRdb's copy carries only in-frame clones and drops some. The sample lists 200,000 to 300,000 clones, 80% to 85% occurring once. The chain recombines TRBV5-1 with TRBJ1-1, with 7 nucleotides matching TRBD1. The sequenced sample was peripheral blood. This TCR was recovered from a woman aged 55-69 years with active or convalescent COVID-19. CDR3 region: CASGWTGINTEAFF. The CDR3 DNA follows: TGCGCCAGCGGATGGACAGGAATAAACACTGAAGCTTTCTTT.